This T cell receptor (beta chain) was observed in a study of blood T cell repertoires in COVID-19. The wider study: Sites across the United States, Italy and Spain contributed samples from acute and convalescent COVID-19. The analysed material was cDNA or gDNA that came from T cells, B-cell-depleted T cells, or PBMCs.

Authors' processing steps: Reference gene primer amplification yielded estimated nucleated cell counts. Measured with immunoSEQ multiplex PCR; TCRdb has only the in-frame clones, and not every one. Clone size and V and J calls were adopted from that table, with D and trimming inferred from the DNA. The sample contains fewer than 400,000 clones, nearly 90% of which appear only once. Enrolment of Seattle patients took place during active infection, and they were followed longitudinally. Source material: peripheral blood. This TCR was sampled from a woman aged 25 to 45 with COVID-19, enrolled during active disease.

In DNA form, the CDR3 reads TGTGCCAGCAGCTTTGGTCCCGGGGAGACCCAGTACTTC. Translation gives CASSFGPGETQYF. The chain has TRBV7-3 and TRBJ2-5, with D uncertain. CDR3 size: 13 residues. Germline CDR1 and CDR2: SGHTA and FQGTGA. Trimming stripped 3 bases from V and 5 bases from J, with 10 bases between.